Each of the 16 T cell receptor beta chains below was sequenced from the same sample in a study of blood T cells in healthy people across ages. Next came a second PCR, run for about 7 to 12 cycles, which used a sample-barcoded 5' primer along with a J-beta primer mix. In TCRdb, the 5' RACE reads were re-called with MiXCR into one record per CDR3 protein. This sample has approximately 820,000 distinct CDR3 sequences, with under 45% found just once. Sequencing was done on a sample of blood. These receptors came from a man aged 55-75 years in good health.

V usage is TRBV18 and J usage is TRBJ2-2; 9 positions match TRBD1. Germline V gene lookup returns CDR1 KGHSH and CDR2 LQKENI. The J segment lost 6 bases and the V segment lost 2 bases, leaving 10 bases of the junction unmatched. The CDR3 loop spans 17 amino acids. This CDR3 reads CASSPTSGQGGAGELFF. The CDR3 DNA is TGTGCCAGCTCACCAACGTCGGGACAGGGAGGAGCCGGGGAGCTGTTTTTT.

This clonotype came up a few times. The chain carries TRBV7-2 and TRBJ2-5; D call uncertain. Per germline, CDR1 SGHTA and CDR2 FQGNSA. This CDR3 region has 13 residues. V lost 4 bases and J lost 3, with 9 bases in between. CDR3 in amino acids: CASSSPAKETQYF. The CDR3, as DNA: TGTGCCAGCAGCTCCCCGGCTAAAGAGACCCAGTACTTC.

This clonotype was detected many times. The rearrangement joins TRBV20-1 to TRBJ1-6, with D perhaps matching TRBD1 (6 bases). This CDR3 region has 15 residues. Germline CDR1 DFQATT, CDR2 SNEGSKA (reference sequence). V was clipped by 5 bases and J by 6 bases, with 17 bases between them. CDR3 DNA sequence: TGCAGTGCTGCTGACAGGACAAGGGGTAATTCACCCCTCCACTTT. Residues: CSAADRTRGNSPLHF.

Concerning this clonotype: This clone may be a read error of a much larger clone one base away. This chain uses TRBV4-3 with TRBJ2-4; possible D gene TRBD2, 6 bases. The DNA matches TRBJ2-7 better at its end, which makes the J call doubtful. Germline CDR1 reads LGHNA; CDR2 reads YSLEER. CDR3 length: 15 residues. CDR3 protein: CASSPRAGLSYEQYF. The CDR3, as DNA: TGCGCCAGCAGCCCCCGGGCGGGACTCTCCTACGAGCAGTACTTC.

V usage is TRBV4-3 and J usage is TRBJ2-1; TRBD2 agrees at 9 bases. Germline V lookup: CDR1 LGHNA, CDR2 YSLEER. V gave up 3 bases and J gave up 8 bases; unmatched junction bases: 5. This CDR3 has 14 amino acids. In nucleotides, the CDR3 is TGCGCCAGCAGCCAGGGACTAGCTGGCGATGAGCAGTTCTTC. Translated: CASSQGLAGDEQFF.

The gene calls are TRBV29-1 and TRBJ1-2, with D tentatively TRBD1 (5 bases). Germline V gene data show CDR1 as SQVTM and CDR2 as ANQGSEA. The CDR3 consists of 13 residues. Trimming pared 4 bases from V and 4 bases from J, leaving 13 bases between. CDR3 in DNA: TGCAGCGTTGGGGGACTCCTTGGCTATGGCTACACCTTC. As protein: CSVGGLLGYGYTF.

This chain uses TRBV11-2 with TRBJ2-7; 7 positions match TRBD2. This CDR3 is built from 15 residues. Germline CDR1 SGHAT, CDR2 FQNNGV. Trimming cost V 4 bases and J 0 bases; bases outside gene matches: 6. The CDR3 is CASSYLAASSYEQYF. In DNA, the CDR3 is TGTGCCAGCAGCTACCTAGCGGCAAGCTCCTACGAGCAGTACTTC.

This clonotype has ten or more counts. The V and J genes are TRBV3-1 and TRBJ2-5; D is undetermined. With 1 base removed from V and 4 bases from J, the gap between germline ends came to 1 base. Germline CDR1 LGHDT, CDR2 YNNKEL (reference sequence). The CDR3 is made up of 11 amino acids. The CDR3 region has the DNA TGTGCCAGCAGCCAAGGAGAGACCCAGTACTTC. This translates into CASSQGETQYF.

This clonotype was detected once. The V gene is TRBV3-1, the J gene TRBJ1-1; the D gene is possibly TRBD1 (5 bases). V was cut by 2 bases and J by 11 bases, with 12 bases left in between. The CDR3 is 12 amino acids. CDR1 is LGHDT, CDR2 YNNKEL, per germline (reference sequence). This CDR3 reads CASSQNPGRAFF. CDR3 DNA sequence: TGTGCCAGCAGCCAAAACCCAGGGCGGGCTTTCTTT.

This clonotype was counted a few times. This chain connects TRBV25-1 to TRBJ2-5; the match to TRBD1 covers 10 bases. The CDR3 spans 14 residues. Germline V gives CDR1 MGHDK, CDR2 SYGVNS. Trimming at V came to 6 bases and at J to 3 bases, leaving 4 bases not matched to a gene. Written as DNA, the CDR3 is TGTGCCAGCAGCGGGGACAGGGGAGAAGAGACCCAGTACTTC. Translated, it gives CASSGDRGEETQYF.

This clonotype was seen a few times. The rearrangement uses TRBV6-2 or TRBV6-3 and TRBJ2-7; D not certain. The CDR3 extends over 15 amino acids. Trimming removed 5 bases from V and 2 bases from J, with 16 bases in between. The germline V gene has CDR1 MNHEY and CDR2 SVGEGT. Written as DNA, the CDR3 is TGTGCCAGCAGTCTTCTCCAGCACAGCCCCTACGAGCAGTACTTC. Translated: CASSLLQHSPYEQYF.

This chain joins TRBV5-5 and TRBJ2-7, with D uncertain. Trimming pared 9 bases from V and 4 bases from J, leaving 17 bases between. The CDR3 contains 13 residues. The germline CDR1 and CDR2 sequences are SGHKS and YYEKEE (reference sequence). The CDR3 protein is CATRTLPKYEQYF. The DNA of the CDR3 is TGTGCCACCAGGACCTTGCCAAAGTACGAGCAGTACTTC.

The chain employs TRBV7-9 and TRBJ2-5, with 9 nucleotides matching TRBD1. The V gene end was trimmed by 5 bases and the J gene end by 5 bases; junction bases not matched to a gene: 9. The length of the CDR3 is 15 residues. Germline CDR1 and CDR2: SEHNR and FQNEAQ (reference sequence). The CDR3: CASSPMRQGDETQYF. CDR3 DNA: TGTGCCAGCAGCCCGATGAGACAGGGGGATGAGACCCAGTACTTC.

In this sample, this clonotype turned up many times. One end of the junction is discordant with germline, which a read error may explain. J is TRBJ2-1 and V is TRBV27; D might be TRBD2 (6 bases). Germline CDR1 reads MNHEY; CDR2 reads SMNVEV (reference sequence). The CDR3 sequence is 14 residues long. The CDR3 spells CASSSGSSYNEQFF. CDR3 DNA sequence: TGCGCCAGCAGCTCCGGGAGCTCCTACAATGAGCAGTTCTTC.

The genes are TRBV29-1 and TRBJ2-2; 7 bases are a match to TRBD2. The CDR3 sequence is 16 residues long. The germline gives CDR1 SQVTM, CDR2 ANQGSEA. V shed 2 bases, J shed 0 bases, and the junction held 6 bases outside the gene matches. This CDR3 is CSVELAERTNTGELFF. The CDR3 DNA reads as TGCAGCGTTGAACTAGCGGAGAGGACGAACACCGGGGAGCTGTTTTTT.

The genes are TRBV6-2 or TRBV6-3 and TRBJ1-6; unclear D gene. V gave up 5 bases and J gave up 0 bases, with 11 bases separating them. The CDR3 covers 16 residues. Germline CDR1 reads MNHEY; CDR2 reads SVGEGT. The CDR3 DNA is TGTGCCAGCAGTCACCATAGGAGCTCCTATAATTCACCCCTCCACTTT. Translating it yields CASSHHRSSYNSPLHF.